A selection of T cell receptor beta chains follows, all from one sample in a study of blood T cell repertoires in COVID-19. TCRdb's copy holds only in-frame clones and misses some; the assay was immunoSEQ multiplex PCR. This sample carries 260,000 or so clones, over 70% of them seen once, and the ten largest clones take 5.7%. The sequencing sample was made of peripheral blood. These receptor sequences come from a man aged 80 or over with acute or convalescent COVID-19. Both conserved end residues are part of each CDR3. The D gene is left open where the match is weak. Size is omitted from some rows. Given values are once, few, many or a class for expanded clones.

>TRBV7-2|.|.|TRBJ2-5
CASSLAGTPAQYF
TGTGCCAGCAGCTTAGCGGGGACTCCAGCCCAGTACTTC
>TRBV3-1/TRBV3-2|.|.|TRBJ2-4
CASSQDGLIAKNIQYF
TGTGCCAGCAGCCAAGATGGACTCATAGCCAAAAACATTCAGTACTTC
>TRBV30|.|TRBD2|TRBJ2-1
CAWSGRSYNEQFF
TGTGCCTGGAGCGGGAGGTCTTACAATGAGCAGTTCTTC
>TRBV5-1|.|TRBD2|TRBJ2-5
CASSTGLAGGQETQYF
TGCGCCAGCAGCACGGGACTAGCGGGGGGTCAAGAGACCCAGTACTTC
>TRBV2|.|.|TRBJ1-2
CASRLRDFNYGYTF
TGTGCCAGCAGGCTCCGGGATTTTAACTATGGCTACACCTTC
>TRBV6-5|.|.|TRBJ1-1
CASRPGQLNTEAFF
TGTGCCAGCAGACCTGGACAGTTGAACACTGAAGCTTTCTTT
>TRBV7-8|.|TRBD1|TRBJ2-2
CASSPGQGPGELFF
TGTGCCAGCAGCCCCGGACAGGGCCCCGGGGAGCTGTTTTTT
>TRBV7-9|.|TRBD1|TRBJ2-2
CASSLRDRDSGELFF
TGTGCCAGCAGCCTCCGGGACAGGGATTCCGGGGAGCTGTTTTTT
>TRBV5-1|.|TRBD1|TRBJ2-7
CASSLVGTGSEQYF
TGCGCCAGCAGCTTGGTAGGGACAGGGTCCGAGCAGTACTTC
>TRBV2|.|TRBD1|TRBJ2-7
CASTSGQGTQTEQYF
TGTGCCAGCACTTCCGGACAGGGCACCCAGACCGAGCAGTACTTC
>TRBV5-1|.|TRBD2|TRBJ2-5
CASSLGSAGGQETQYF
TGCGCCAGCAGCTTGGGATCAGCGGGGGGCCAAGAGACCCAGTACTTC
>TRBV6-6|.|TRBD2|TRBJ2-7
CASSPPGLAMQQYF
TGTGCCAGCAGCCCCCCGGGACTAGCGATGCAGCAGTACTTC
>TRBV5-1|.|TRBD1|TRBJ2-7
CASSLARTGPSYEQYF
TGCGCCAGCAGCTTGGCTAGGACAGGGCCATCCTACGAGCAGTACTTC
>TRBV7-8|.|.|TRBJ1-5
CASSFSDYSNQPQHF
TGTGCCAGCAGCTTCTCAGATTATAGCAATCAGCCCCAGCATTTT
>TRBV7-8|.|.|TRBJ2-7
CASRTPESNSYEQYF
TGTGCCAGCAGGACTCCCGAATCTAACTCCTACGAGCAGTACTTC
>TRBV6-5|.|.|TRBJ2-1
CASSLSRMFHEQFF
TGTGCCAGCTCCCTCAGCAGGATGTTCCATGAGCAGTTCTTC
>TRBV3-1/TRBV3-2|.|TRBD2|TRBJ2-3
CASRSGGATDTQYF
TGTGCCAGCAGGAGCGGGGGGGCCACAGATACGCAGTATTTT
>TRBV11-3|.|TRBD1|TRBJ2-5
CASSLGGVPGTEETQYF
TGTGCCAGCAGCCTAGGTGGGGTCCCCGGGACAGAAGAGACCCAGTACTTC
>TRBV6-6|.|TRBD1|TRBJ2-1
CASRLPGQGGDEQFF
TGTGCCAGCAGGCTACCGGGACAGGGGGGAGATGAGCAGTTCTTC
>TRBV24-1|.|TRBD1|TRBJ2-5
CATSDRTGGKETQYF
TGTGCCACCAGTGATAGGACAGGGGGCAAAGAGACCCAGTACTTC
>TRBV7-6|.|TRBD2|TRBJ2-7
CASSLASGTSGAYEQYF
TGTGCCAGCAGCTTAGCTTCCGGGACTAGCGGGGCCTACGAGCAGTACTTC
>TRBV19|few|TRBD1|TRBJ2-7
CASSRDRGYEQYF
TGTGCCAGTAGTAGAGACAGGGGTTACGAGCAGTACTTC
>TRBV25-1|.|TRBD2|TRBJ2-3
CASSMAGGLSTDTQYF
TGTGCCAGCAGTATGGCGGGGGGACTTAGCACAGATACGCAGTATTTT
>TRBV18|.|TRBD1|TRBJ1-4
CASSPQGAIATNEKLFF
TGTGCCAGCTCACCACAGGGGGCAATCGCAACTAATGAAAAACTGTTTTTT
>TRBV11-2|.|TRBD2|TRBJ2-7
CASSLPLRLAGKTYEQYF
TGTGCCAGCAGCTTACCACTCCGACTAGCGGGAAAGACCTACGAGCAGTACTTC
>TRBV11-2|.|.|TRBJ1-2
CASSHAGAKLDFGYTF
TGTGCCAGCAGCCATGCGGGGGCAAAGTTGGATTTTGGCTACACCTTC
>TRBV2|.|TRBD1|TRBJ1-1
CASRDRGGTEAFF
TGTGCCAGCAGAGACAGGGGCGGCACTGAAGCTTTCTTT
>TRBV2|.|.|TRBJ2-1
CASSFTGYNEQFF
TGTGCCAGCAGTTTCACGGGGTACAATGAGCAGTTCTTC
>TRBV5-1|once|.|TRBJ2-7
CASSLDSYYEQYF
TGCGCCAGCAGCTTGGACTCCTACTACGAGCAGTACTTC
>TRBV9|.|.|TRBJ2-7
CASSPQTGPYEQYF
TGTGCCAGCAGCCCCCAGACAGGCCCTTACGAGCAGTACTTC
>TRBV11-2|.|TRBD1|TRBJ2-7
CASSLDRSSYEQYF
TGTGCCAGCAGCTTGGACAGGAGCTCCTACGAGCAGTACTTC
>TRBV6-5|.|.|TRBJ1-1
CASSYGQKNTEAFF
TGTGCCAGCAGTTACGGACAGAAGAACACTGAAGCTTTCTTT
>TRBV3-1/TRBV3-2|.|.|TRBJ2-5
CASSPTGDFETQYF
TGTGCCAGCAGCCCAACCGGGGATTTCGAGACCCAGTACTTC
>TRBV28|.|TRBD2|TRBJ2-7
CASSTTSGRAYEQYF
TGTGCCAGCTCAACCACTAGCGGGAGGGCCTACGAGCAGTACTTC
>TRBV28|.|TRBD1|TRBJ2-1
CASGGQAWNEQFF
TGTGCCAGCGGGGGACAGGCTTGGAATGAGCAGTTCTTC
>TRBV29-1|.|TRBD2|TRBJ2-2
CSVGFFPGGDGTGELFF
TGCAGCGTTGGCTTCTTCCCGGGGGGTGACGGCACCGGGGAGCTGTTTTTT
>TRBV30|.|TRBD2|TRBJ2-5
CAWTQSSGETQYF
TGTGCCTGGACCCAAAGTAGCGGGGAGACCCAGTACTTC
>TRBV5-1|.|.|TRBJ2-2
CASKPGALPNTGELFF
TGCGCCAGCAAACCCGGAGCCCTACCGAACACCGGGGAGCTGTTTTTT
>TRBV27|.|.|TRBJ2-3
CASSSLAATSTDTQYF
TGTGCCAGCAGTTCCCTCGCCGCCACTAGCACAGATACGCAGTATTTT
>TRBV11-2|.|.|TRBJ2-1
CASSPTGGFWSYNEQFF
TGTGCCAGCAGCCCCACCGGAGGGTTTTGGTCCTACAATGAGCAGTTCTTC
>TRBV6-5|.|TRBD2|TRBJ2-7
CASHRGGSYEQYF
TGTGCCAGTCACCGGGGGGGGTCCTACGAGCAGTACTTC
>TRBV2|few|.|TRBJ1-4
CASSEAGGTHNEKLFF
TGTGCCAGCAGTGAAGCAGGAGGAACCCACAATGAAAAACTGTTTTTT
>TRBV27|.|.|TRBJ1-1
CASRLGGEAFF
TGTGCCAGCAGGTTAGGGGGGGAAGCTTTCTTT
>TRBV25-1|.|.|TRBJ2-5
CASGSPGVRETQYF
TGTGCCAGCGGGAGCCCGGGAGTTCGGGAGACCCAGTACTTC
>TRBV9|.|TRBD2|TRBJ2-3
CASSGTGLKDTQYF
TGTGCCAGCAGCGGGACGGGACTAAAAGATACGCAGTATTTT
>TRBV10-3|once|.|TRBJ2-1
CAISDGQSSSPISEQFF
TGTGCCATCAGTGATGGGCAGAGCAGCAGTCCAATAAGTGAGCAGTTCTTC
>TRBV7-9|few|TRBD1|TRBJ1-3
CASSLQGEVSGNTIYF
TGTGCCAGCAGCCTACAGGGGGAAGTCTCTGGAAACACCATATATTTT
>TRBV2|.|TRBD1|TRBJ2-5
CARTQGAQETQYF
TGTGCCAGGACACAGGGGGCCCAAGAGACCCAGTACTTC
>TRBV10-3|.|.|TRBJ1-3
CAISESPGLGSGNTIYF
TGTGCCATCAGTGAGAGTCCAGGGTTGGGCTCTGGAAACACCATATATTTT